This T cell receptor (beta chain) was identified during a study of blood T cell repertoires in COVID-19. Looking at the study overall: The samples span acute and convalescent COVID-19 from the United States, Italy and Spain. PBMCs, B-cell-depleted T cells, or T cells were the source of the cDNA or gDNA that made up the material.

The CDR3 contains 16 residues. Germline V gives CDR1 SGHTA, CDR2 FQGTGA. Trimming took 5 bases from V and 0 from J, leaving 14 bases between them. Methods used by the authors: By means of reference gene primer amplification, nucleated cell counts were estimated. Generated by immunoSEQ multiplex PCR, the TCRdb table keeps only in-frame clones and is missing some. V and J calls and clone size follow that table, whereas D and trimming were derived from the DNA. In the table there are 52,000 or so clones, roughly 87% of which are singletons. This chain joins TRBV7-3 and TRBJ1-3; D is undetermined. Sequencing was carried out using peripheral blood. The TCR was taken from a human donor in a cohort sampled during active COVID-19. This CDR3 is CASSAPGSDSGNTIYF. Written as DNA, the CDR3 is TGTGCCAGCAGCGCCCCGGGATCCGACTCTGGAAACACCATATATTTT.